This section outlines one TCR beta chain sequence together with its context. The data belong to a study of T-cell reconstitution after alpha-beta-depleted transplantation in children. Germline V gene sequence: CDR1 DFQATT, CDR2 SNEGSKA (reference sequence). Trimming at V came to 5 bases and at J to 5 bases, leaving 4 bases not matched to a gene. This CDR3 has 14 amino acids. During its preparation, the TCRbeta library received unique molecular identifiers. TCRdb passed the PCR reads through MiXCR, listing each CDR3 protein once. The profile shows hundreds of thousands of distinct CDR3 sequences, roughly 17% of them singletons.

The material sequenced was PBMCs from the stem cell graft donor, taken from the stem cell graft. The receptor was isolated from a human donor who donated a stem cell graft to a child with acute myeloid leukemia. This rearrangement joins TRBV20-1 to TRBJ2-2; 11 nucleotides agree with TRBD2. DNA for the CDR3: TGCAGTGCTGTAGCGGGGGGGCGGACCGGGGAGCTGTTTTTT. Its protein is CSAVAGGRTGELFF.